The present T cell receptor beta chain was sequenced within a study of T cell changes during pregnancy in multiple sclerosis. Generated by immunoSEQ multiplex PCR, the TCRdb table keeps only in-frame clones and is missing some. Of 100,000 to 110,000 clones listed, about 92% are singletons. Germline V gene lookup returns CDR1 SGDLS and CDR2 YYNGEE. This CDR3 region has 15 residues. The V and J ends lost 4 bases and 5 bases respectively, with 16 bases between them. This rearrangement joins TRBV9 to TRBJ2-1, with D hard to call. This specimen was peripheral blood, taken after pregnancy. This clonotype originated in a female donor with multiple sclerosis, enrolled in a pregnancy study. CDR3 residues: CASSPGRGVDNEQFF. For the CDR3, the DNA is TGTGCCAGCAGCCCCGGTAGAGGTGTCGACAATGAGCAGTTCTTC.